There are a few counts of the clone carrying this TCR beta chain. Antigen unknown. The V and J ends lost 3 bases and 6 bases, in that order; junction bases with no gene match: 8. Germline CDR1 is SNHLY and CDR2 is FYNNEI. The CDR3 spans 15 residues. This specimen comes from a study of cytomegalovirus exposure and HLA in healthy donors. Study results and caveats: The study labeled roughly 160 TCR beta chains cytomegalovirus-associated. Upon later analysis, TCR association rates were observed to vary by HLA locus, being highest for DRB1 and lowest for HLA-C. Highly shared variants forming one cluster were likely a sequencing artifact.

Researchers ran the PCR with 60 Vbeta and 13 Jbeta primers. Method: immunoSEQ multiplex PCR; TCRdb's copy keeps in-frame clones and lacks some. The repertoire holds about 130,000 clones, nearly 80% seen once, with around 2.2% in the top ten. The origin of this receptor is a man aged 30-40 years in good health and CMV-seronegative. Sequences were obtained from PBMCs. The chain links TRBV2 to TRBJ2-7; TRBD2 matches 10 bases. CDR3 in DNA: TGTGCCAGCAGTGACAGTCTAGCGGGAGAGGTCGAGCAGTACTTC. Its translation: CASSDSLAGEVEQYF.